One sample yielded the 12 T cell receptor beta chains listed below, sequenced in a study of cytomegalovirus exposure and HLA in healthy donors. PCR involved 60 Vbeta and 13 Jbeta primers. Measured with immunoSEQ multiplex PCR; TCRdb has only the in-frame clones, and not every one. The sample lists more than 100,000 clones, about 83% seen once, with less than 3% in the top ten. The sample was PBMCs. Source of these receptors: a woman aged 40 to 55 in good health and CMV-seropositive.

This clone was seen a single time. V and J are TRBV18 and TRBJ1-4; 8 nucleotides line up with TRBD1. The ends lost 6 bases at V and 6 bases at J; junction bases unmatched: 6. This CDR3 has 14 amino acids. In germline, CDR1 is KGHSH, CDR2 LQKENI. In nucleotides, the CDR3 is TGTGCCAGCTCCCCCGGGACAGGTTATGAAAAACTGTTTTTT. Protein product: CASSPGTGYEKLFF.

V and J are TRBV7-9 and TRBJ2-1; the match to TRBD2 covers 11 bases. The V gene's germline CDR1 is SEHNR and CDR2 FQNEAQ (reference sequence). The CDR3 extends over 14 amino acids. V shed 5 bases, J shed 10 bases, and the junction held 7 bases outside the gene matches. CDR3 amino acids: CASSRLAGGSEQFF. The CDR3 DNA reads as TGTGCCAGCAGCCGATTAGCGGGGGGGAGCGAGCAGTTCTTC.

This clone was recorded a few times. The chain joins TRBV6-1 to TRBJ2-3; tentatively, D is TRBD1 (5 bases). V gave up 4 bases and J gave up 2 bases, with 13 bases separating them. The germline CDR1 and CDR2 sequences are MNHNS and SASEGT. The CDR3 runs 15 residues. The CDR3 DNA reads TGTGCCAGCAGTGTCGGGCAGGGTATCACAGATACGCAGTATTTT. Translated, it gives CASSVGQGITDTQYF.

The chain carries TRBV4-1 and TRBJ1-2; 7 bases fit TRBD1. The CDR3 consists of 15 residues. V dropped 3 bases and J dropped 4; count of bases not matched to a gene: 8. CDR1 and CDR2 from the germline V gene are MGHRA and YSYEKL. In DNA form, the CDR3 reads TGCGCCAGCAGCCAGACCGGACAGGCTGGCTATGGCTACACCTTC. Translated, it gives CASSQTGQAGYGYTF.

V is TRBV6-4 and J is TRBJ2-3, with D possibly being TRBD2 (6 bases). CDR1 and CDR2 from the germline V gene are MRHNA and SNTAGT. V lost 2 bases and J lost 0, with 12 bases in between. CDR3 length: 16 amino acids. CDR3 nucleotide sequence: TGTGCCAGCAGTGACGGGGCGGGGACCAGCACAGATACGCAGTATTTT. Protein: CASSDGAGTSTDTQYF.

V is TRBV30 and J is TRBJ1-1; a weak D match, TRBD1 (5 bases). With 0 bases removed from V and 0 bases from J, the gap between germline ends came to 8 bases. The CDR3 is 14 residues long. Per the germline V gene, CDR1 is GTSNPN and CDR2 is SVGIG (reference sequence). The CDR3 protein is CAWSVTDMNTEAFF. CDR3 DNA: TGTGCCTGGAGTGTAACGGACATGAACACTGAAGCTTTCTTT.

This clone was recorded only once. The chain recombines TRBV4-3 with TRBJ2-1, with 11 bases fitting TRBD2. This CDR3 contains 15 residues. J gave up 2 bases and V 5 bases, and 2 bases lay outside the gene matches. Germline CDR1 reads LGHNA; CDR2 reads YSLEER. CDR3 protein: CASSKTSGTYNEQFF. CDR3 DNA: TGCGCCAGCAGCAAGACTAGCGGGACCTACAATGAGCAGTTCTTC.

In its sample, this clone was seen a few times. The chain carries TRBV11-3 and TRBJ1-1, with TRBD1 identical over 7 bases. The CDR3 totals 15 residues. The germline V gene has CDR1 SGHNT and CDR2 YENEEA. V shed 0 bases and J 1 base; nucleotides not matched to a gene: 2. The DNA of the CDR3 is TGTGCCAGCAGCTTAGACGGGACAGCGAACACTGAAGCTTTCTTT. It specifies CASSLDGTANTEAFF.

The chain combines TRBV10-1 with TRBJ2-7, with D perhaps TRBD2 (5 bases). The CDR3 runs 13 residues. Germline V gene lookup returns CDR1 WNHNN and CDR2 SYGVQD (reference sequence). Trimming took off 3 bases at V and 5 bases at J, with 11 bases between the two ends. The CDR3 spells CASSDEGRNEQYF. The CDR3 DNA sequence: TGCGCCAGCAGTGACGAGGGCCGGAACGAGCAGTACTTC.

This chain joins TRBV29-1 and TRBJ1-3, with 7 nucleotides matching TRBD1. With V trimmed by 5 bases and J by 4 bases, 2 bases remained unmatched. CDR1 SQVTM and CDR2 ANQGSEA come from the germline V gene. This CDR3 has 12 residues. CDR3 protein: CSVSGGGNTIYF. Written as DNA, the CDR3 is TGCAGCGTTTCAGGGGGAGGAAACACCATATATTTT.

The genes are TRBV27 and TRBJ2-7; the D gene is possibly TRBD2 (5 bases). This CDR3 has 15 amino acids. Germline V lookup: CDR1 MNHEY, CDR2 SMNVEV (reference sequence). Trimming left V 7 bases short and J 3 bases short, with 19 bases between. The CDR3 DNA sequence: TGTGCCAGCATTGGGGAGACTCCACTGGGCTACGAGCAGTACTTC. This gives the protein CASIGETPLGYEQYF.

The rearrangement uses TRBV30 and TRBJ2-1; possibly TRBD1 for D (6 bases). Germline assignment: CDR1 GTSNPN and CDR2 SVGIG (reference sequence). The length of the CDR3 is 14 residues. With 5 bases removed from V and 2 bases from J, the gap between germline ends came to 13 bases. The CDR3: CAWGPQGTYNEQFF. For the CDR3, the DNA is TGTGCCTGGGGACCTCAGGGGACCTACAATGAGCAGTTCTTC.